Listed below are T cell receptor beta chains from one sample, sequenced in a study of T-cell reconstitution after alpha-beta-depleted transplantation in children. MiXCR, run by TCRdb on the PCR reads, gives a single entry per CDR3 protein. The sample comprises approximately 270,000 distinct CDR3 sequences, under 30% of which are singletons, and about 5% rests with the top ten. Sequencing was performed on PBMCs, mostly from graft donor cells, taken 360 days after TCRalphabeta/CD19-depleted stem cell transplant. The origin of the receptors is a female patient younger than 10 who had a stem cell transplant for congenital amegakaryocytic thrombocytopenia, so the T cells may come from the graft donor. Each CDR3 is given with its conserved first and last residue. The order of the fields is CDR3 DNA, CDR3 protein, clone size, D gene, V gene, J gene. The D gene is left open where the match is weak. Clone size is shown for a subset of rows, as once, few, many or a class of expanded clone.

CDR3nt: TGTGCCAGCAGTTTTTCGGCACAGGGAAACATTCAGTACTTC
CDR3aa: CASSFSAQGNIQYF
abundance: many
d_gene: -
v_gene: TRBV12-3/TRBV12-4
j_gene: TRBJ2-4

CDR3nt: TGTGCCAGCACCATGACGAACACCGGGGAGCTGTTTTTT
CDR3aa: CASTMTNTGELFF
abundance: many
d_gene: -
v_gene: TRBV12-3/TRBV12-4
j_gene: TRBJ2-2

CDR3nt: TGTGCCAGCAGCGAGGGGGACACAGATACGCAGTATTTT
CDR3aa: CASSEGDTDTQYF
abundance: many
d_gene: -
v_gene: TRBV3-1
j_gene: TRBJ2-3

CDR3nt: TGCAGCGCTACCGGTATCGGGTTCTATGGCTACACCTTC
CDR3aa: CSATGIGFYGYTF
abundance: -
d_gene: -
v_gene: TRBV29-1
j_gene: TRBJ1-2

CDR3nt: TGTGCCAGCAGCTCATCAGCTAGCACAGATACGCAGTATTTT
CDR3aa: CASSSSASTDTQYF
abundance: many
d_gene: -
v_gene: TRBV7-9
j_gene: TRBJ2-3

CDR3nt: TGTGCCGTTCACCATTGGGGCCGCACATACGAGCAGTACTTC
CDR3aa: CAVHHWGRTYEQYF
abundance: -
d_gene: -
v_gene: TRBV27
j_gene: TRBJ2-7

CDR3nt: TGTGCCAGTAAAAGGGGGGGCGATGAGCAGTTCTTC
CDR3aa: CASKRGGDEQFF
abundance: few
d_gene: -
v_gene: TRBV19
j_gene: TRBJ2-1

CDR3nt: TGTGCCAGCAGTGCCACCGGGACTAGCGGGAGCCGTGAGCAGTTCTTC
CDR3aa: CASSATGTSGSREQFF
abundance: -
d_gene: TRBD2
v_gene: TRBV6-4
j_gene: TRBJ2-1

CDR3nt: TGTGCCAGCAGCCCTCCGGGACAGAATTCACCCCTCCACTTT
CDR3aa: CASSPPGQNSPLHF
abundance: -
d_gene: TRBD1
v_gene: TRBV3-1
j_gene: TRBJ1-6

CDR3nt: TGCAGCGTTGAAGACGGACCCTACGAGCAGTACTTC
CDR3aa: CSVEDGPYEQYF
abundance: few
d_gene: -
v_gene: TRBV29-1
j_gene: TRBJ2-7

CDR3nt: TGTGCCAGCAGGGAGTACTACGAGCAGTACTTC
CDR3aa: CASREYYEQYF
abundance: -
d_gene: -
v_gene: TRBV12-3/TRBV12-4
j_gene: TRBJ2-7

CDR3nt: TGTGCCAGCAAGCAACAGGGGGCTTTCGTATACGAGCAGTACTTC
CDR3aa: CASKQQGAFVYEQYF
abundance: -
d_gene: TRBD1
v_gene: TRBV25-1
j_gene: TRBJ2-7

CDR3nt: TGCAGCGTTGAAGAAGGGGCCCGACTAGGGACCCAGTACTTC
CDR3aa: CSVEEGARLGTQYF
abundance: -
d_gene: -
v_gene: TRBV29-1
j_gene: TRBJ2-5

CDR3nt: TGTGCCAGCAGTGACTCCGGTCCCTGGAGAGGATCGGAGACCCAGTACTTC
CDR3aa: CASSDSGPWRGSETQYF
abundance: -
d_gene: -
v_gene: TRBV6-4
j_gene: TRBJ2-5

CDR3nt: TGTGCCAGCAGCAGGACCTCAAGGGAGACCCAGTACTTC
CDR3aa: CASSRTSRETQYF
abundance: few
d_gene: -
v_gene: TRBV6-1
j_gene: TRBJ2-5

CDR3nt: TGCGCCAGCAGCCAAGCGGTTTCCGGGACTAGCGTCTACGAGCAGTACTTC
CDR3aa: CASSQAVSGTSVYEQYF
abundance: -
d_gene: TRBD2
v_gene: TRBV4-1
j_gene: TRBJ2-7

CDR3nt: TGTGCCACCGGGCAGGGACAAGAGACCCAGTACTTC
CDR3aa: CATGQGQETQYF
abundance: few
d_gene: -
v_gene: TRBV24-1
j_gene: TRBJ2-5

CDR3nt: TGCAGCGTTTGGAGGGTGGGTGGCGAGCAGTTCTTC
CDR3aa: CSVWRVGGEQFF
abundance: many
d_gene: -
v_gene: TRBV29-1
j_gene: TRBJ2-1

CDR3nt: TGTGCCAGCAGTTTCTTGGGCCTAGCGGGGGTCAATGAGCAGTTCTTC
CDR3aa: CASSFLGLAGVNEQFF
abundance: -
d_gene: TRBD2
v_gene: TRBV12-3/TRBV12-4
j_gene: TRBJ2-1

CDR3nt: TGTGCCAGCAGTTACCCGGGTAGCGGCACCGGGGAGCTGTTTTTT
CDR3aa: CASSYPGSGTGELFF
abundance: few
d_gene: -
v_gene: TRBV6-5
j_gene: TRBJ2-2

CDR3nt: TGTGCCAGCAGCGTAGGACTCCGTGGCGGTCCCACAGATACGCAGTATTTT
CDR3aa: CASSVGLRGGPTDTQYF
abundance: few
d_gene: -
v_gene: TRBV9
j_gene: TRBJ2-3

CDR3nt: TGCAGTGCTAGAGAGGGGGGCGTTACCTCTGGTGGGCAGTACTTC
CDR3aa: CSAREGGVTSGGQYF
abundance: -
d_gene: -
v_gene: TRBV20-1
j_gene: TRBJ2-7

CDR3nt: TGTGCCTGGAGTGTACTAAAAATTATGACAACTAATGAAAAACTGTTTTTT
CDR3aa: CAWSVLKIMTTNEKLFF
abundance: once
d_gene: -
v_gene: TRBV30
j_gene: TRBJ1-4

CDR3nt: TGCAGTGCTAGGCGACTAGCGGGAGGGCCCCTACACTACAATGAGCAGTTCTTC
CDR3aa: CSARRLAGGPLHYNEQFF
abundance: few
d_gene: TRBD2
v_gene: TRBV20-1
j_gene: TRBJ2-1

CDR3nt: TGTGCCACCAGTATGGGACAGCGTTGTGGCAATGAGCAGTTCTTC
CDR3aa: CATSMGQRCGNEQFF
abundance: -
d_gene: TRBD1
v_gene: TRBV24-1
j_gene: TRBJ2-1

CDR3nt: TGCGCCAGCAGCCAACAAGCGAACACTGAAGCTTTCTTT
CDR3aa: CASSQQANTEAFF
abundance: few
d_gene: -
v_gene: TRBV5-1
j_gene: TRBJ1-1

CDR3nt: TGTGCCAGCGCGCTAGCGGGTTGGAGGGCCTACGAGCAGTACTTC
CDR3aa: CASALAGWRAYEQYF
abundance: -
d_gene: TRBD2
v_gene: TRBV27
j_gene: TRBJ2-7

CDR3nt: TGCGCCAGCAGCCGTCAGGGTCCAGATACGCAGTATTTT
CDR3aa: CASSRQGPDTQYF
abundance: -
d_gene: -
v_gene: TRBV5-1
j_gene: TRBJ2-3

CDR3nt: TGCAGTGCTAGCGACAGGGCGTATTTGAATTCACCCCTCCACTTT
CDR3aa: CSASDRAYLNSPLHF
abundance: -
d_gene: TRBD1
v_gene: TRBV20-1
j_gene: TRBJ1-6

CDR3nt: TGTGCCAGCAGGCTAGCGGGAGCGACCGGTACGCAGTATTTT
CDR3aa: CASRLAGATGTQYF
abundance: few
d_gene: TRBD2
v_gene: TRBV12-3/TRBV12-4
j_gene: TRBJ2-3

CDR3nt: TGTGCCAGCAAGTTTAGGAGCACAGATACGCAGTATTTT
CDR3aa: CASKFRSTDTQYF
abundance: -
d_gene: -
v_gene: TRBV6-2/TRBV6-3
j_gene: TRBJ2-3

CDR3nt: TGTGCCAGCAGTTTTGGACAGGGAGGGTCAGAGACCCAGTACTTC
CDR3aa: CASSFGQGGSETQYF
abundance: many
d_gene: -
v_gene: TRBV12-3/TRBV12-4
j_gene: TRBJ2-5

CDR3nt: TGTGCCAGCAACTTAGGGTTTGTCCACAATGAGCAGTTCTTC
CDR3aa: CASNLGFVHNEQFF
abundance: -
d_gene: -
v_gene: TRBV12-3/TRBV12-4
j_gene: TRBJ2-1

CDR3nt: TGCAGTGCTCGACTAGCGGGAGGGTTCAATGAGCAGTTCTTC
CDR3aa: CSARLAGGFNEQFF
abundance: -
d_gene: TRBD2
v_gene: TRBV20-1
j_gene: TRBJ2-1

CDR3nt: TGCAGTGCGGACGGGACAGGTGACTGGCCCCAGCATTTT
CDR3aa: CSADGTGDWPQHF
abundance: -
d_gene: TRBD1
v_gene: TRBV20-1
j_gene: TRBJ1-5

CDR3nt: TGCGCCACCAGGACGGGACTAGCGGACCGAGGGGAGTTCTTC
CDR3aa: CATRTGLADRGEFF
abundance: few
d_gene: TRBD2
v_gene: TRBV5-1
j_gene: TRBJ2-1

CDR3nt: TGCAGCGACCGGGACCCGGGGGGCTATGGCTACACCTTC
CDR3aa: CSDRDPGGYGYTF
abundance: -
d_gene: -
v_gene: TRBV29-1
j_gene: TRBJ1-2

CDR3nt: TGTGCCAGCAGAAGACAGGGGTCCGACGAGCAGTACTTC
CDR3aa: CASRRQGSDEQYF
abundance: -
d_gene: TRBD1
v_gene: TRBV27
j_gene: TRBJ2-7

CDR3nt: TGCGCCAGCAGCTTGGGGAGGACTAGCGGGTCTTTGGATGAGCAGTTCTTC
CDR3aa: CASSLGRTSGSLDEQFF
abundance: -
d_gene: TRBD2
v_gene: TRBV5-1
j_gene: TRBJ2-1

CDR3nt: TGCGCCAGCAGCCTTGAGGATAGTCTGCAGTTCTTC
CDR3aa: CASSLEDSLQFF
abundance: many
d_gene: -
v_gene: TRBV5-1
j_gene: TRBJ2-1

CDR3nt: TGTGCCAGCCAGGATACCTATGGCTACACCTTC
CDR3aa: CASQDTYGYTF
abundance: -
d_gene: -
v_gene: TRBV12-3/TRBV12-4
j_gene: TRBJ1-2

CDR3nt: TGTGCCACCAGCACCCAGACAGGGGGCTATGGCTACACCTTC
CDR3aa: CATSTQTGGYGYTF
abundance: few
d_gene: TRBD1
v_gene: TRBV15
j_gene: TRBJ1-2

CDR3nt: TGTGCCAGCAGCCTTTACAGGGGAAATGAGCAGTTCTTC
CDR3aa: CASSLYRGNEQFF
abundance: -
d_gene: TRBD1
v_gene: TRBV3-1
j_gene: TRBJ2-1

CDR3nt: TGTGCCAGCAGCCAAGGTCGGATAACTAGCGGGCTTGGGGGCAATGAGCAGTTCTTC
CDR3aa: CASSQGRITSGLGGNEQFF
abundance: medium-sized
d_gene: TRBD2
v_gene: TRBV3-1
j_gene: TRBJ2-1

CDR3nt: TGCAGCGTCATGGACAGGGGGCTTGGCTACACGTTC
CDR3aa: CSVMDRGLGYTF
abundance: -
d_gene: TRBD1
v_gene: TRBV29-1
j_gene: TRBJ1-2

CDR3nt: TGCAGTGCTAGAACCTCCGGGACAGGGCCCACCGGGGAGCTGTTTTTT
CDR3aa: CSARTSGTGPTGELFF
abundance: few
d_gene: TRBD1
v_gene: TRBV20-1
j_gene: TRBJ2-2

CDR3nt: TGTGCCAGCTCATATCTTATGATAAGCACAGATACGCAGTATTTT
CDR3aa: CASSYLMISTDTQYF
abundance: -
d_gene: -
v_gene: TRBV18
j_gene: TRBJ2-3

CDR3nt: TGTGCCAGCCGGACAAGGCGAGGCGAGCAGTACTTC
CDR3aa: CASRTRRGEQYF
abundance: few
d_gene: -
v_gene: TRBV28
j_gene: TRBJ2-7

CDR3nt: TGCAGTGCTAGAGCCGGGACAGGGTATACTGAAGCTTTCTTT
CDR3aa: CSARAGTGYTEAFF
abundance: few
d_gene: TRBD1
v_gene: TRBV20-1
j_gene: TRBJ1-1

CDR3nt: TGTGCCAGCAGTTACCTGTCTGCCCAAGAGACCCAGTACTTC
CDR3aa: CASSYLSAQETQYF
abundance: -
d_gene: -
v_gene: TRBV6-2/TRBV6-3
j_gene: TRBJ2-5

CDR3nt: TGTGCCGCGAGCAGTGGAAGGGGTTGGCAGCCCCAGCATTTT
CDR3aa: CAASSGRGWQPQHF
abundance: few
d_gene: -
v_gene: TRBV2
j_gene: TRBJ1-5

CDR3nt: TGTGCCAGCAGCTTAATAGGACAGGGGAAAGATGAGCAGTTCTTC
CDR3aa: CASSLIGQGKDEQFF
abundance: few
d_gene: TRBD1
v_gene: TRBV7-3
j_gene: TRBJ2-1

CDR3nt: TGTGCCAGCAGCTTAGTTTTAACTCAGCCCCAGCATTTT
CDR3aa: CASSLVLTQPQHF
abundance: few
d_gene: -
v_gene: TRBV7-2
j_gene: TRBJ1-5

CDR3nt: TGTGCCAGCAGCTTAAGTTCGGTGCCCTACAATGAGCAGTTCTTC
CDR3aa: CASSLSSVPYNEQFF
abundance: few
d_gene: -
v_gene: TRBV11-2
j_gene: TRBJ2-1

CDR3nt: TGTGCCAGCAGTGGACAGGTCTCTGGAAACACCATATATTTT
CDR3aa: CASSGQVSGNTIYF
abundance: -
d_gene: TRBD1
v_gene: TRBV12-3/TRBV12-4
j_gene: TRBJ1-3